Following are 22 T cell receptor beta chains from one sample sequenced in a study of technical replicates of blood from a few donors. Sequencing was performed with immunoSEQ multiplex PCR; in TCRdb, only in-frame clones are kept and a portion is missing. This sample carries more than 60,000 clones, approximately 87% of them seen once, and the ten largest clones take more than 4.5%. Sequenced sample: PBMCs. All receptors come from a human donor in good health. Some clones in this sample may be carry-over from other donors' samples.

This clone has ten or more counts. The gene calls are TRBV4-2 and TRBJ2-1; 12 bases align to TRBD2. Germline assignment: CDR1 LGHNA and CDR2 YNFKEQ. The V and J ends lost 1 base and 4 bases, in that order; junction bases with no gene match: 2. CDR3 size: 16 residues. This CDR3 is CASSQGTSGEYNEQFF. CDR3 nucleotide sequence: TGTGCCAGCAGCCAAGGGACTAGCGGGGAGTACAATGAGCAGTTCTTC.

This chain uses TRBV18 with TRBJ2-7; TRBD2 might be the D (5 bases). The length of the CDR3 is 14 residues. Germline V lookup: CDR1 KGHSH, CDR2 LQKENI. The V end was cut by 3 bases, the J end by 5 bases, with 14 bases between. CDR3 DNA: TGTGCCAGCTCACCCCAGGAGGCGGCCAACGAGCAGTACTTC. This gives the protein CASSPQEAANEQYF.

This CDR3 is CASSQEPLAGANSYEQYF. CDR3 coding DNA: TGCGCCAGCAGCCAAGAGCCCCTAGCGGGGGCCAACTCCTACGAGCAGTACTTC. This rearrangement joins TRBV4-3 to TRBJ2-7; 10 nucleotides match TRBD2. Germline values: CDR1 LGHNA, CDR2 YSLEER. The CDR3 length is 18 residues. V dropped 0 bases and J dropped 0; count of bases not matched to a gene: 8.

The chain uses TRBV4-3 and TRBJ1-4; D gene unclear. CDR3 size: 15 residues. The germline V gene has CDR1 LGHNA and CDR2 YSLEER. V dropped 0 bases and J dropped 0 bases, with 5 bases sitting between them. The CDR3 DNA reads as TGCGCCAGCAGCCAAGAGGCTGCAACTAATGAAAAACTGTTTTTT. Protein sequence: CASSQEAATNEKLFF.

V and J are TRBV7-9 and TRBJ2-5; 10 bases match TRBD2. V shed 2 bases and J 6 bases; nucleotides not matched to a gene: 12. Germline V gene data show CDR1 as SEHNR and CDR2 as FQNEAQ (reference sequence). The CDR3 loop spans 17 amino acids. The CDR3 nucleotides read TGTGCCAGCAGCTTATTTAAGAGCGGGAGGGCCTCGAAGACCCAGTACTTC. Protein product: CASSLFKSGRASKTQYF.

This clone was picked up one time. The V gene is TRBV4-3, the J gene TRBJ2-7; tentatively, D is TRBD2 (5 bases). The CDR3 runs 15 residues. Trimming took off 0 bases at V and 0 bases at J, with 9 bases between the two ends. Per the germline V gene, CDR1 is LGHNA and CDR2 is YSLEER. DNA for the CDR3: TGCGCCAGCAGCCAAGACGGGGAGAGCTCCTACGAGCAGTACTTC. The encoded protein is CASSQDGESSYEQYF.

This chain connects TRBV5-6 to TRBJ1-2; D uncertain. Germline CDR1 is SGHDT and CDR2 is YYEEEE. Trimming removed 1 base from V and 7 bases from J, with 23 bases in between. The CDR3 length is 17 residues. This chain's CDR3 is CASSLNSLRRGGFGYTF. As DNA, the CDR3 is TGTGCCAGCAGCTTGAATTCGCTGCGCCGTGGAGGTTTTGGCTACACCTTC.

This chain connects TRBV7-2 to TRBJ2-2; 11 bases match TRBD1. The germline gives CDR1 SGHTA, CDR2 FQGNSA. Germline trimming cut 1 base from V and 5 bases from J; bases unmatched to any gene: 6. The CDR3 spans 17 residues. The CDR3 reads CASSLGGQGVGTGELFF. The CDR3 nucleotides read TGTGCCAGCAGCTTAGGGGGACAGGGGGTTGGGACCGGGGAGCTGTTTTTT.

CDR3 sequence: CASSVGGSLEQFF. In nucleotides, the CDR3 is TGTGCCAGCAGCGTAGGAGGGAGTCTTGAGCAGTTCTTC. The rearrangement links TRBV9 to TRBJ2-1; a weak D match, TRBD2 (5 bases). Germline CDR1 is SGDLS and CDR2 is YYNGEE. CDR3 size: 13 residues. V was shortened by 0 bases and J by 9 bases, with 10 bases between the two germline ends.

In this sample, this clone turned up a few times. The chain has TRBV6-1 and TRBJ1-2; weak D call: TRBD1 (5 bases). CDR1 and CDR2 (germline): MNHNS, SASEGT. The CDR3 totals 11 residues. V was trimmed by 8 bases and J by 9 bases, leaving 13 bases between them. The DNA of the CDR3 is TGTGCCAGCTCTGGGGCGGAGCGCTACACCTTC. This translates into CASSGAERYTF.

The rearrangement uses TRBV4-2 and TRBJ2-7, with 12 positions matching TRBD2. The CDR3 is made up of 18 amino acids. V lost 3 bases to trimming and J lost 0 bases; unmatched junction nucleotides: 9. Germline assignment: CDR1 LGHNA and CDR2 YNFKEQ. The CDR3 sequence: CASSQQLAGGVSSYEQYF. CDR3 DNA sequence: TGTGCCAGCAGCCAGCAGCTAGCGGGGGGGGTGTCCTCCTACGAGCAGTACTTC.

The count of this clone is one. This chain links TRBV6-1 with TRBJ2-2; D is perhaps TRBD2 (6 bases). The CDR3 loop spans 15 amino acids. Germline CDR1 MNHNS, CDR2 SASEGT. The V end was cut by 7 bases, the J end by 3 bases, with 15 bases between. The CDR3 bases are TGTGCCAGCAAAGAGTTGGACTACTACACCGGGGAGCTGTTTTTT. It specifies CASKELDYYTGELFF.

The V and J genes are TRBV5-1 and TRBJ2-1; TRBD2 matches at 10 bases. V was clipped by 3 bases and J by 5 bases; unmatched bases: 11. Germline CDR1 SGHRS, CDR2 YFSETQ. This CDR3 spans 17 amino acids. The DNA for the CDR3 is TGCGCCAGCAGCTGGGGTGGTAGCGGGGGGACAAACAATGAGCAGTTCTTC. Its translation: CASSWGGSGGTNNEQFF.

This chain connects TRBV6-5 to TRBJ2-7, with D tentatively TRBD2 (6 bases). This CDR3 comprises 12 residues. Per germline, CDR1 MNHEY and CDR2 SVGAGI. The V gene lost 6 bases and the J gene lost 5 bases, with 11 bases spanning the gap. The CDR3 loop is CASRPSGDEQYF. CDR3 coding DNA: TGTGCCAGCAGACCTTCGGGGGACGAGCAGTACTTC.

The rearrangement links TRBV30 to TRBJ2-3; the D gene is possibly TRBD1 (6 bases). CDR3 length: 12 residues. Germline CDR1 and CDR2: GTSNPN and SVGIG (reference sequence). V dropped 8 bases and J dropped 5 bases, with 14 bases sitting between them. The chain's CDR3 is CATTTGLDTQYF. For the CDR3, the DNA is TGTGCCACTACAACAGGGTTAGATACGCAGTATTTT.

The rearrangement links TRBV7-9 to TRBJ2-7; possible D gene TRBD2, 6 bases. The CDR3 has 15 residues. The V gene lost 5 bases and the J gene lost 2 bases, with 16 bases spanning the gap. Germline CDR1 and CDR2: SEHNR and FQNEAQ (reference sequence). The CDR3 nucleotides are TGTGCCAGCAGCGGGGCGTGGGGGAGGACCTACGAGCAGTACTTC. Translated: CASSGAWGRTYEQYF.

J is TRBJ1-2 and V is TRBV19; no clear D gene. The V and J ends lost 5 bases and 4 bases respectively, with 20 bases between them. CDR1 is LNHDA, CDR2 SQIVND, per germline (reference sequence). CDR3 length: 16 amino acids. The CDR3 loop is CASSSTLRDLLYGYTF. DNA of the CDR3: TGTGCCAGTAGTTCAACCCTCCGGGATCTCCTCTATGGCTACACCTTC.

V gene TRBV4-3 combines with J gene TRBJ2-6, with 7 nucleotides matching TRBD1. V lost 0 bases and J lost 0; bases outside the gene matches: 5. Germline assignment: CDR1 LGHNA and CDR2 YSLEER. The CDR3 sequence is 18 residues long. The CDR3 region has the DNA TGCGCCAGCAGCCAAGACAGGGGGTTAGCCTCTGGGGCCAACGTCCTGACTTTC. Translating it yields CASSQDRGLASGANVLTF.

V and J are TRBV7-9 and TRBJ2-5; 7 bases line up with TRBD2. The CDR3 loop spans 16 amino acids. J gave up 5 bases and V 3 bases, and 12 bases lay outside the gene matches. Looked up from germline, CDR1 is SEHNR and CDR2 is FQNEAQ (reference sequence). CDR3 in DNA: TGTGCCAGCAGCTTTGGATCGGCAGGGAGGGTGGAGACCCAGTACTTC. Its protein is CASSFGSAGRVETQYF. Using reference TRBV7-9 and TRBJ2-5 for the parts outside the CDR3, the full variable domain is DTGVSQNPRHKITKRGQNVTFRCDPISEHNRLYWYRQTLGQGPEFLTYFQNEAQLEKSRLLSDRFSAERPKGSFSTLEIQRTEQGDSAMYLCASSFGSAGRVETQYFGPGTRLLVL.

The chain combines TRBV7-7 with TRBJ2-5; 11 bases line up with TRBD2. This CDR3 has 15 amino acids. Germline V gene data show CDR1 as SSHAT and CDR2 as FNYEAQ (reference sequence). V lost 6 bases and J lost 3; bases outside the gene matches: 6. This CDR3 reads CASRIAGGPEETQYF. The CDR3 DNA reads as TGTGCCAGCAGGATAGCGGGGGGGCCGGAAGAGACCCAGTACTTC.

This clone turned up a few times. V is TRBV6-5 and J is TRBJ1-1, with D unresolved. CDR1 and CDR2 from the germline V gene are MNHEY and SVGAGI. The length of the CDR3 is 13 residues. V was shortened by 2 bases and J by 4 bases, with 8 bases between the two germline ends. CDR3 sequence: CASSYTLRTEAFF. The CDR3 coding sequence is TGTGCCAGCAGTTACACTCTTCGCACTGAAGCTTTCTTT.

The table lists this clone with a few counts. The genes are TRBV5-1 and TRBJ1-1, with a weak D call TRBD1 (5 bases). V was shortened by 2 bases and J by 3 bases, with 11 bases between the two germline ends. Germline V gene lookup returns CDR1 SGHRS and CDR2 YFSETQ. The CDR3 covers 14 residues. CDR3 in DNA: TGCGCCAGCAGCTTAGCAGGGAGGGACACTGAAGCTTTCTTT. Residues: CASSLAGRDTEAFF.